In its sample, the clone carrying this T cell receptor (beta chain) was seen a few times. The antigen is unknown. This specimen comes from a study of CD8 T cell repertoires and HIV-1 epitope variants. The CDR3 runs to 13 residues. Trimming left V 0 bases short and J 5 bases short, with 5 bases between. The germline V gene has CDR1 MNHEY and CDR2 SMNVEV (reference sequence). The repertoire was sequenced with immunoSEQ multiplex PCR; TCRdb's copy has only in-frame clones and lacks some. The profile covers 5,100 or so clones, with about three fifths appearing a single time and less than 50% taken by the ten largest.

The sequencing sample was made of cultured CD8+ T cells derived from PBMCs. The sequence was collected from a male donor with HIV. The chain links TRBV27 to TRBJ1-3; D not certain. The CDR3 protein is CASSLSDRNTIYF. CDR3 DNA: TGTGCCAGCAGTTTATCTGATCGAAACACCATATATTTT.